This is a list of T cell receptor beta chains from one sample in a study of T cells in tumors after PD-1 blockade. Libraries were prepared by immunoSEQ multiplex PCR; TCRdb keeps only in-frame clonotypes and omits some of them. The sample comprises approximately 47,000 clones, approximately 80% of which are singletons, and 8.7% rests with the top ten. Sequenced here: PBMCs, sampled before anti-PD-1 therapy. The receptors originated from a human donor with advanced basal cell or squamous cell carcinoma (not recorded which). The CDR3 runs from the conserved cysteine through the conserved F or W. Each record gives: J gene, D gene, V gene, clone size, CDR3 protein, CDR3 DNA. A D gene is named only where the DNA matches it firmly. Not every row has a clone size; where given, it reads once, few, many or a size class.

J gene: TRBJ1-1
D gene: .
V gene: TRBV10-3
clone size: .
CDR3 protein: CAGGAANTEAFF
CDR3 DNA: TGTGCCGGGGGGGCGGCGAACACTGAAGCTTTCTTT

J gene: TRBJ1-3
D gene: TRBD1
V gene: TRBV4-1
clone size: .
CDR3 protein: CASSQPQGVAGNTIYF
CDR3 DNA: TGCGCCAGCAGCCAACCCCAGGGGGTAGCTGGAAACACCATATATTTT

J gene: TRBJ2-1
D gene: .
V gene: TRBV23-1
clone size: .
CDR3 protein: CASSRTRDPIRGKVYNEQFF
CDR3 DNA: TGCGCCAGCAGCAGAACGAGGGACCCAATCCGTGGGAAGGTATACAATGAGCAGTTCTTC

J gene: TRBJ1-2
D gene: .
V gene: TRBV14
clone size: once
CDR3 protein: CASSQESRVLGGYTF
CDR3 DNA: TGTGCCAGCAGCCAAGAATCGAGGGTATTGGGCGGCTACACCTTC

J gene: TRBJ2-2
D gene: .
V gene: TRBV19
clone size: once
CDR3 protein: CASSQPGQSNTGELFF
CDR3 DNA: TGTGCCAGTAGTCAGCCGGGACAATCGAACACCGGGGAGCTGTTTTTT

J gene: TRBJ2-1
D gene: .
V gene: TRBV5-1
clone size: .
CDR3 protein: CASSPDYSEQFF
CDR3 DNA: TGCGCCAGCAGCCCTGACTATAGTGAGCAGTTCTTC

J gene: TRBJ2-7
D gene: .
V gene: TRBV19
clone size: .
CDR3 protein: CASSMAGHPPEQYF
CDR3 DNA: TGTGCCAGTAGTATGGCGGGGCATCCACCTGAGCAGTACTTC

J gene: TRBJ2-5
D gene: TRBD2
V gene: TRBV7-2
clone size: .
CDR3 protein: CASSPGGLETQYF
CDR3 DNA: TGTGCCAGCAGCCCCGGGGGGTTAGAGACCCAGTACTTC

J gene: TRBJ2-5
D gene: TRBD2
V gene: TRBV15
clone size: .
CDR3 protein: CATSRQSSGGAETQYF
CDR3 DNA: TGTGCCACCAGCAGACAATCTAGCGGGGGCGCAGAGACCCAGTACTTC

J gene: TRBJ1-3
D gene: TRBD1
V gene: TRBV6-1
clone size: .
CDR3 protein: CASSEETYRGNSGNTIYF
CDR3 DNA: TGTGCCAGCAGTGAAGAGACGTACAGGGGAAACTCTGGAAACACCATATATTTT

J gene: TRBJ2-3
D gene: .
V gene: TRBV7-2
clone size: .
CDR3 protein: CASSRGGGLSTDTQYF
CDR3 DNA: TGTGCCAGCAGCCGGGGAGGGGGACTTAGCACAGATACGCAGTATTTT

J gene: TRBJ1-6
D gene: .
V gene: TRBV5-4
clone size: .
CDR3 protein: CASSSHDNSPLHF
CDR3 DNA: TGTGCCAGCAGCTCCCACGATAATTCACCCCTCCACTTT

J gene: TRBJ1-1
D gene: .
V gene: TRBV3-1/TRBV3-2
clone size: .
CDR3 protein: CASSLGSGAFF
CDR3 DNA: TGTGCCAGCAGCCTCGGGTCGGGGGCTTTCTTT

J gene: TRBJ2-5
D gene: .
V gene: TRBV3-1/TRBV3-2
clone size: .
CDR3 protein: CASSQFSGTPETQYF
CDR3 DNA: TGTGCCAGCAGCCAATTCTCCGGGACCCCAGAGACCCAGTACTTC

J gene: TRBJ2-4
D gene: TRBD2
V gene: TRBV7-2
clone size: .
CDR3 protein: CASSPRLAGGSDIQYF
CDR3 DNA: TGTGCCAGCAGCCCTCGGCTAGCGGGAGGGAGTGACATTCAGTACTTC

J gene: TRBJ1-5
D gene: .
V gene: TRBV28
clone size: .
CDR3 protein: CASSAIGGVRQPQHF
CDR3 DNA: TGTGCCAGCAGTGCCATCGGAGGAGTCCGTCAGCCCCAGCATTTT

J gene: TRBJ2-7
D gene: TRBD1
V gene: TRBV7-9
clone size: .
CDR3 protein: CASATGASEQYF
CDR3 DNA: TGTGCCAGCGCGACAGGGGCTTCTGAGCAGTACTTC

J gene: TRBJ1-5
D gene: .
V gene: TRBV3-1/TRBV3-2
clone size: .
CDR3 protein: CASSHRGSNQPQHF
CDR3 DNA: TGTGCCAGCAGCCATCGGGGTAGCAATCAGCCCCAGCATTTT

J gene: TRBJ1-5
D gene: .
V gene: TRBV28
clone size: few
CDR3 protein: CASSLGVGNQPQHF
CDR3 DNA: TGTGCCAGCAGCCTGGGGGTGGGCAATCAGCCCCAGCATTTT

J gene: TRBJ1-4
D gene: .
V gene: TRBV6-1
clone size: .
CDR3 protein: CASSDREKLFF
CDR3 DNA: TGTGCCAGCAGTGATCGGGAAAAACTGTTTTTT

J gene: TRBJ1-2
D gene: .
V gene: TRBV6-1
clone size: .
CDR3 protein: CASSEYFVRAATTNYGYTF
CDR3 DNA: TGTGCCAGCAGTGAATATTTTGTTCGAGCAGCTACTACTAACTATGGCTACACCTTC

J gene: TRBJ1-1
D gene: TRBD1
V gene: TRBV7-8
clone size: large
CDR3 protein: CASSLGGGTGTEAFF
CDR3 DNA: TGTGCCAGCAGCTTAGGGGGAGGGACAGGGACTGAAGCTTTCTTT

J gene: TRBJ1-6
D gene: .
V gene: TRBV7-6
clone size: .
CDR3 protein: CASSFRSSYNSPLHF
CDR3 DNA: TGTGCCAGCAGCTTCCGGAGCTCCTATAATTCACCCCTCCACTTT

J gene: TRBJ2-7
D gene: TRBD2
V gene: TRBV9
clone size: once
CDR3 protein: CASSAGLAGEEQYF
CDR3 DNA: TGTGCCAGCAGCGCAGGACTAGCCGGAGAGGAGCAGTACTTC

J gene: TRBJ2-2
D gene: .
V gene: TRBV6-6
clone size: .
CDR3 protein: CASSYNRNTGELFF
CDR3 DNA: TGTGCCAGCAGTTACAACAGGAACACCGGGGAGCTGTTTTTT

J gene: TRBJ2-3
D gene: .
V gene: TRBV4-1
clone size: .
CDR3 protein: CASSQDFSGGWDTQYF
CDR3 DNA: TGCGCCAGCAGCCAAGATTTTTCCGGGGGTTGGGATACGCAGTATTTT

J gene: TRBJ1-4
D gene: .
V gene: TRBV5-6
clone size: .
CDR3 protein: CASSPGSRLNEKLFF
CDR3 DNA: TGTGCCAGCAGTCCAGGAAGCAGACTGAATGAAAAACTGTTTTTT

J gene: TRBJ2-3
D gene: .
V gene: TRBV6-4
clone size: .
CDR3 protein: CASSEGIDSDTQYF
CDR3 DNA: TGTGCCAGCAGTGAAGGGATCGATTCGGATACGCAGTATTTT

J gene: TRBJ2-7
D gene: TRBD1
V gene: TRBV4-2
clone size: .
CDR3 protein: CASSRGQAYEQYF
CDR3 DNA: TGTGCCAGCAGCCGTGGACAGGCCTACGAGCAGTACTTC

J gene: TRBJ1-2
D gene: .
V gene: TRBV5-8
clone size: medium-sized
CDR3 protein: CATGERRYGYTF
CDR3 DNA: TGTGCCACAGGTGAAAGGCGGTATGGCTACACCTTC

J gene: TRBJ2-5
D gene: TRBD2
V gene: TRBV7-6
clone size: .
CDR3 protein: CASSPRQRGGETQHF
CDR3 DNA: TGTGCCAGCAGCCCACGGCAGCGGGGTGGCGAGACCCAGCACTTC

J gene: TRBJ1-5
D gene: TRBD1
V gene: TRBV2
clone size: .
CDR3 protein: CASKGQGGQPQHF
CDR3 DNA: TGTGCCAGCAAAGGGCAGGGGGGACAGCCCCAGCATTTT

J gene: TRBJ2-3
D gene: TRBD1
V gene: TRBV6-2/TRBV6-3
clone size: once
CDR3 protein: CASSHRDRAGDTQYF
CDR3 DNA: TGTGCCAGCAGCCACCGGGACAGGGCAGGAGATACGCAGTATTTT

J gene: TRBJ2-7
D gene: .
V gene: TRBV18
clone size: .
CDR3 protein: CASSPVRQTRGEQYF
CDR3 DNA: TGTGCCAGCTCACCAGTTCGACAGACGAGGGGCGAGCAGTACTTC

J gene: TRBJ1-5
D gene: .
V gene: TRBV6-1
clone size: .
CDR3 protein: CASSEGSGGNQPQHF
CDR3 DNA: TGTGCCAGCAGTGAGGGCAGCGGGGGCAATCAGCCCCAGCATTTT

J gene: TRBJ2-2
D gene: .
V gene: TRBV11-3
clone size: .
CDR3 protein: CASSLGGSGELFF
CDR3 DNA: TGTGCCAGCAGCTTAGGAGGGTCCGGGGAGCTGTTTTTT